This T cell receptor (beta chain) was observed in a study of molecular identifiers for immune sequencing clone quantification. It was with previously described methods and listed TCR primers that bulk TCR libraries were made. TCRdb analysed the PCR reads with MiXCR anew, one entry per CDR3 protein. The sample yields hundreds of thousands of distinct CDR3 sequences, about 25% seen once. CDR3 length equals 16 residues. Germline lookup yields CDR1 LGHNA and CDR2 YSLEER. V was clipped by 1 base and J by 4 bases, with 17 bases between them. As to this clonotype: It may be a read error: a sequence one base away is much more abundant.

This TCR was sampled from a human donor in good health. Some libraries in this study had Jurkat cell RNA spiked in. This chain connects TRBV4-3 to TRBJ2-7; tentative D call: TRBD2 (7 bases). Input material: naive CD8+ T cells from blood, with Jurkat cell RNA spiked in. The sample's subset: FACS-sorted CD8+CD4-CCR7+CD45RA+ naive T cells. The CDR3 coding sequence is TGCGCCAGCAGCCAAGCTCGGGGGGCGCTTAATTACGAGCAGTACTTC. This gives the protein CASSQARGALNYEQYF.